These T cell receptor beta chains were read from a single sample in a study of OX40 agonist ivuxolimab in advanced cancers. Profiling relied on immunoSEQ multiplex PCR, and the TCRdb table lists in-frame clones only, not all of them. The sample includes about 110,000 clones, about 91% seen only once; the top ten take around 0.61%. The material sequenced was CD4+ or CD8+ T cells sorted from blood, taken in a trial of the OX40 agonist ivuxolimab. These receptor sequences come from an adult with an advanced solid tumor such as melanoma, head and neck, liver or kidney cancer. The CDR3 runs from the conserved cysteine through the conserved F or W. D genes are given only for firm matches. The listing skips clone size in some rows; elsewhere it reads once, few, many or a size class.

CDR3: CAWSVGSRDQETQYF; DNA: TGTGCCTGGAGTGTAGGTAGCCGAGACCAAGAGACCCAGTACTTC; size: -; J: TRBJ2-5; V: TRBV30; D: -; length: 15
CDR3: CASSFGAGLIPGTIYF; DNA: TGTGCCAGCAGCTTCGGGGCAGGCCTAATTCCGGGCACCATATATTTT; size: -; J: TRBJ1-3; V: TRBV11-3; D: -; length: 16
CDR3: CASSSGHPSETQYF; DNA: TGCGCCAGCAGCTCGGGACATCCCTCAGAGACCCAGTACTTC; size: -; J: TRBJ2-5; V: TRBV5-1; D: -; length: 14
CDR3: CASSPPRDRGETQYF; DNA: TGTGCCAGCTCACCGCCCCGGGACAGGGGTGAGACCCAGTACTTC; size: -; J: TRBJ2-5; V: TRBV18; D: TRBD1; length: 15
CDR3: CAWSVALPSYNSPLHF; DNA: TGTGCCTGGAGTGTAGCACTTCCCTCCTATAATTCACCCCTCCACTTT; size: -; J: TRBJ1-6; V: TRBV30; D: -; length: 16
CDR3: CASSLARDSPLHF; DNA: TGTGCCAGCAGCTTAGCCCGGGATTCACCCCTCCACTTT; size: -; J: TRBJ1-6; V: TRBV7-2; D: -; length: 13
CDR3: CASTGMSNQPQHF; DNA: TGTGCCAGCACAGGGATGAGCAATCAGCCCCAGCATTTT; size: -; J: TRBJ1-5; V: TRBV6-6; D: -; length: 13
CDR3: CASSQDPGGSGGSYEQYF; DNA: TGTGCCAGCAGCCAAGATCCCGGAGGTAGCGGGGGCTCCTACGAGCAGTACTTC; size: -; J: TRBJ2-7; V: TRBV4-2; D: TRBD2; length: 18
CDR3: CASQTGIYEQYF; DNA: TGTGCCAGCCAAACAGGGATTTACGAGCAGTACTTC; size: -; J: TRBJ2-7; V: TRBV6-5; D: -; length: 12
CDR3: CASSYSMRGTYNEQFF; DNA: TGTGCCAGCAGTTACTCTATGCGGGGAACCTACAATGAGCAGTTCTTC; size: -; J: TRBJ2-1; V: TRBV6-5; D: -; length: 16
CDR3: CASSYSAGDATLHF; DNA: TGTGCCAGCAGTTACTCGGCAGGCGACGCCACGCTGCATTTT; size: -; J: TRBJ1-5; V: TRBV6-6; D: -; length: 14
CDR3: CASRFTSGSYNEQFF; DNA: TGTGCCAGCAGGTTCACTAGCGGTTCCTACAATGAGCAGTTCTTC; size: -; J: TRBJ2-1; V: TRBV5-8; D: TRBD2; length: 15
CDR3: CSVEGTGGRRTEAFF; DNA: TGCAGCGTTGAAGGGACAGGGGGCCGGAGGACTGAAGCTTTCTTT; size: -; J: TRBJ1-1; V: TRBV29-1; D: TRBD1; length: 15
CDR3: CASSPNSGSGADTQYF; DNA: TGTGCCAGCAGCCCAAATAGCGGGAGCGGGGCAGATACGCAGTATTTT; size: -; J: TRBJ2-3; V: TRBV7-2; D: TRBD2; length: 16
CDR3: CASSLDILSYEQYF; DNA: TGTGCCAGCTCCCTGGACATCCTCTCCTACGAGCAGTACTTC; size: -; J: TRBJ2-7; V: TRBV18; D: -; length: 14
CDR3: CASSVDGGLGTEAFF; DNA: TGTGCCAGCAGCGTAGATGGGGGGCTGGGGACTGAAGCTTTCTTT; size: -; J: TRBJ1-1; V: TRBV9; D: -; length: 15
CDR3: CASSPRGEGMFF; DNA: TGCGCCAGCAGCCCCCGGGGGGAAGGGATGTTCTTC; size: -; J: TRBJ2-1; V: TRBV5-1; D: TRBD2; length: 12
CDR3: CASSPTSGRLAYEQYF; DNA: TGTGCCAGCAGTCCGACTAGCGGGAGACTGGCCTACGAGCAGTACTTC; size: -; J: TRBJ2-7; V: TRBV2; D: TRBD2; length: 16
CDR3: CASSLELAPGRNEQFF; DNA: TGTGCCAGCAGCTTGGAACTAGCCCCCGGTAGGAATGAGCAGTTCTTC; size: -; J: TRBJ2-1; V: TRBV5-6; D: -; length: 16
CDR3: CATSRGGGAHDYGYTF; DNA: TGTGCCACCAGCAGAGGGGGAGGGGCGCACGACTATGGCTACACCTTC; size: -; J: TRBJ1-2; V: TRBV15; D: -; length: 16
CDR3: CASSIDAVSYEQYF; DNA: TGTGCCAGTAGTATAGATGCCGTATCCTACGAGCAGTACTTC; size: -; J: TRBJ2-7; V: TRBV19; D: -; length: 14
CDR3: CASSSYGGNTEAFF; DNA: TGCGCCAGCAGCTCGTACGGCGGGAACACTGAAGCTTTCTTT; size: -; J: TRBJ1-1; V: TRBV5-1; D: -; length: 14
CDR3: CASRKDRWNYGYTF; DNA: TGTGCCAGCAGGAAAGACAGGTGGAACTATGGCTACACCTTC; size: few; J: TRBJ1-2; V: TRBV21-1; D: -; length: 14
CDR3: CASSLGLAGSSTDTQYF; DNA: TGCGCCAGCAGCTTGGGGCTAGCGGGGTCTAGCACAGATACGCAGTATTTT; size: -; J: TRBJ2-3; V: TRBV5-1; D: TRBD2; length: 17
CDR3: CASSFRLGVNTEAFF; DNA: TGTGCCAGCAGCTTCCGATTAGGGGTGAACACTGAAGCTTTCTTT; size: -; J: TRBJ1-1; V: TRBV7-8; D: -; length: 15
CDR3: CASSQVIVQGYGYTF; DNA: TGCGCCAGCAGCCAAGTTATCGTACAGGGCTATGGCTACACCTTC; size: -; J: TRBJ1-2; V: TRBV4-1; D: -; length: 15
CDR3: CASGRRESPSGYGYTF; DNA: TGTGCCAGCGGACGAAGGGAAAGCCCCTCAGGCTATGGCTACACCTTC; size: -; J: TRBJ1-2; V: TRBV28; D: -; length: 16
CDR3: CASSSTSGMENEQFF; DNA: TGTGCCAGCAGTTCGACTAGCGGGATGGAGAATGAGCAGTTCTTC; size: -; J: TRBJ2-1; V: TRBV7-3; D: TRBD2; length: 15
CDR3: CASNHGSTGVRDEQYF; DNA: TGTGCCAGCAATCACGGGTCTACGGGTGTAAGGGACGAGCAGTACTTC; size: -; J: TRBJ2-7; V: TRBV2; D: -; length: 16
CDR3: CARSLGREDSGANVLTF; DNA: TGTGCCAGAAGCTTAGGGCGGGAAGACTCTGGGGCCAACGTCCTGACTTTC; size: -; J: TRBJ2-6; V: TRBV7-5; D: -; length: 17
CDR3: CASRKGDEETQYF; DNA: TGCGCCAGCAGGAAAGGAGACGAAGAGACCCAGTACTTC; size: -; J: TRBJ2-5; V: TRBV5-1; D: -; length: 13
CDR3: CASSIGRTPIYGYTF; DNA: TGTGCCAGTAGTATAGGTCGCACACCAATCTATGGCTACACCTTC; size: -; J: TRBJ1-2; V: TRBV19; D: -; length: 15
CDR3: CASSPGPPAETQYF; DNA: TGTGCCAGTAGCCCTGGACCCCCGGCCGAGACCCAGTACTTC; size: -; J: TRBJ2-5; V: TRBV19; D: -; length: 14
CDR3: CASSFFTSGGNEQFF; DNA: TGTGCCAGCAGCTTTTTCACAAGCGGGGGTAATGAGCAGTTCTTC; size: -; J: TRBJ2-1; V: TRBV7-2; D: TRBD2; length: 15
CDR3: CASGSGPKVRSYTF; DNA: TGCGCCAGCGGGTCGGGACCCAAGGTAAGGAGCTACACCTTC; size: -; J: TRBJ1-2; V: TRBV23-1; D: -; length: 14